This T cell receptor beta chain was observed in a study of molecular identifiers for immune sequencing clone quantification. MiXCR, run by TCRdb on the PCR reads, gives a single entry per CDR3 protein. This sample carries 300,000 to 400,000 distinct CDR3 sequences, around 21% of them seen once, and the ten largest clones take about 0.79%. The CDR3 contains 13 residues. Germline V gene data show CDR1 as LGHNA and CDR2 as YSLEER. Unmatched junction bases numbered 7, after V lost 8 bases and J lost 4 bases. This clonotype was seen repeatedly, ten times or more. The receptor's source is a human donor in good health. Some libraries in this study had Jurkat cell RNA spiked in. The V gene is TRBV4-3, the J gene TRBJ1-1, with TRBD1 matching over 7 bases. The sequencing sample was made of naive CD8+ T cells from blood, with Jurkat cell RNA spiked in. Subset noted: FACS-sorted CD8+CD4-CCR7+CD45RA+ naive T cells. The CDR3 DNA is TGCGCCAGCGGAGCGTACAGGGGCACTGAAGCTTTCTTT. It translates to CASGAYRGTEAFF.